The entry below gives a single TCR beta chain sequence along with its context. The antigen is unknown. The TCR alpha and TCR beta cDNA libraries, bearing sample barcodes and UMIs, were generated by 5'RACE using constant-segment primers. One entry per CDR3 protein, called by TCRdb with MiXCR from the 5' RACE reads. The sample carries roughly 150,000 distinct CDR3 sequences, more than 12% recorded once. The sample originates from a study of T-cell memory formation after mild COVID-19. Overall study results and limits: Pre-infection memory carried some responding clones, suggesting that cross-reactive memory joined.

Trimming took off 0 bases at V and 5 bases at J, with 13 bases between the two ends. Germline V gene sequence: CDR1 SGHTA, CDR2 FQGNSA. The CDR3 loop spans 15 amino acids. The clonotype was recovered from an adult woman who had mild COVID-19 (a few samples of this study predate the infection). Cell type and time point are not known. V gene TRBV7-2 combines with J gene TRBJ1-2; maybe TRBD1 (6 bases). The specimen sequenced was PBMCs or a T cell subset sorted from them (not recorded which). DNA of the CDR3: TGTGCCAGCAGCTTAGCGCTGGGGGGCCGGTATGGCTACACCTTC. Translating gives CASSLALGGRYGYTF. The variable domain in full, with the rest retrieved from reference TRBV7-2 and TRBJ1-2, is GAGVSQSPSNKVTEKGKDVELRCDPISGHTALYWYRQSLGQGLEFLIYFQGNSAPDKSGLPSDRFSAERTGGSVSTLTIQRTQQEDSAVYLCASSLALGGRYGYTFGSGTRLTVV.